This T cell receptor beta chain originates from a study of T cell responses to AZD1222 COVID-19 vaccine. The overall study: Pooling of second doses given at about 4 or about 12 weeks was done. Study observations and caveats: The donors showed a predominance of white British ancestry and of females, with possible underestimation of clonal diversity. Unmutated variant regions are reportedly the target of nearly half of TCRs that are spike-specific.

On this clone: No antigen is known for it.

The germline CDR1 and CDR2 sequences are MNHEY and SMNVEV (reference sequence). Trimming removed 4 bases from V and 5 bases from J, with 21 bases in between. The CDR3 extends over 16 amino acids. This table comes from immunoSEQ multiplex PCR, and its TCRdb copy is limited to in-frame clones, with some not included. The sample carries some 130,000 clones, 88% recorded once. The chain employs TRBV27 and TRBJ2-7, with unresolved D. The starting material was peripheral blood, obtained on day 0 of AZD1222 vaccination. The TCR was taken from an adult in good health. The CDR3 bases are TGTGCCAGCAGTTCCCTCTCTTCAGGCGGCTGGGACGAGCAGTACTTC. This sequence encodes CASSSLSSGGWDEQYF.